A selection of T cell receptor beta chains follows, all from one sample in a study of Graves' ophthalmopathy and Graves' hyperthyroidism. TCRdb ran MiXCR on the multiplex PCR reads and lists one entry per CDR3 protein. Among 300,000 to 350,000 distinct CDR3 sequences listed, about 17% were seen once. Sequencing was done on a sample of peripheral blood. The source of these receptors is an adult man with Graves' ophthalmopathy. The CDR3 runs from the conserved cysteine through the conserved F or W. Each record gives: clone size, J gene, D gene, V gene, CDR3 protein, CDR3 DNA. D genes are given only for firm matches. A clone size is listed for some rows: how often the clone was seen (once, few, many), or a class if it is expanded.

abundance: many; j_gene: TRBJ2-2; d_gene: -; v_gene: TRBV7-2; CDR3aa: CASSLAGTNTGELFF; CDR3nt: TGTGCCAGCAGCTTAGCGGGGACGAACACCGGGGAGCTGTTTTTT
abundance: many; j_gene: TRBJ2-2; d_gene: -; v_gene: TRBV5-1; CDR3aa: CASSLRIGGTGELFF; CDR3nt: TGCGCCAGCAGCTTGCGTATTGGCGGCACCGGGGAGCTGTTTTTT
abundance: many; j_gene: TRBJ1-5; d_gene: TRBD1; v_gene: TRBV6-1; CDR3aa: CASSRDRVNQPQHF; CDR3nt: TGTGCCAGCAGCCGAGACAGGGTTAATCAGCCCCAGCATTTT
abundance: many; j_gene: TRBJ2-7; d_gene: TRBD2; v_gene: TRBV20-1; CDR3aa: CSARTSGTPSYEQYF; CDR3nt: TGCAGTGCACGGACTAGCGGGACCCCGTCCTACGAGCAGTACTTC
abundance: many; j_gene: TRBJ1-2; d_gene: TRBD1; v_gene: TRBV3-1; CDR3aa: CASSQGDSIFGYTF; CDR3nt: TGTGCCAGCAGCCAAGGGGACAGTATCTTTGGCTACACCTTC
abundance: many; j_gene: TRBJ1-2; d_gene: -; v_gene: TRBV6-5; CDR3aa: CASSYSRAYGYTF; CDR3nt: TGTGCCAGCAGTTACTCGCGGGCCTATGGCTACACCTTC
abundance: many; j_gene: TRBJ2-1; d_gene: TRBD1; v_gene: TRBV7-9; CDR3aa: CASSHTGGGGADEQFF; CDR3nt: TGTGCCAGCAGCCACACAGGGGGCGGGGGTGCCGATGAGCAGTTCTTC
abundance: many; j_gene: TRBJ2-5; d_gene: -; v_gene: TRBV27; CDR3aa: CASSFWGETQYF; CDR3nt: TGTGCCAGCAGTTTTTGGGGAGAGACCCAGTACTTC
abundance: -; j_gene: TRBJ2-7; d_gene: -; v_gene: TRBV19; CDR3aa: CASSIGAEKYF; CDR3nt: TGTGCCAGTAGTATAGGGGCAGAGAAGTACTTC
abundance: many; j_gene: TRBJ2-2; d_gene: -; v_gene: TRBV4-2; CDR3aa: CASSHTTMNTGELFF; CDR3nt: TGTGCCAGCAGCCACACGACTATGAACACCGGGGAGCTGTTTTTT
abundance: many; j_gene: TRBJ2-5; d_gene: -; v_gene: TRBV11-2; CDR3aa: CASTPTGTLQETQYF; CDR3nt: TGTGCCAGCACCCCGACCGGGACTTTACAAGAGACCCAGTACTTC
abundance: -; j_gene: TRBJ1-6; d_gene: TRBD1; v_gene: TRBV20-1; CDR3aa: CSGVGTGNSPLHF; CDR3nt: TGCAGTGGAGTCGGGACAGGGAATTCACCCCTCCACTTT
abundance: many; j_gene: TRBJ1-1; d_gene: -; v_gene: TRBV14; CDR3aa: CASSQVSGQAIEAFF; CDR3nt: TGTGCCAGCAGCCAAGTTTCGGGGCAGGCTATTGAAGCTTTCTTT
abundance: -; j_gene: TRBJ2-5; d_gene: TRBD2; v_gene: TRBV11-3; CDR3aa: CASSSGLAGSGETQYF; CDR3nt: TGTGCCAGCAGCTCGGGACTAGCGGGGAGTGGGGAGACCCAGTACTTC
abundance: -; j_gene: TRBJ2-2; d_gene: -; v_gene: TRBV6-1; CDR3aa: CAGEGESTGELFF; CDR3nt: TGTGCCGGGGAGGGGGAGAGCACCGGGGAGCTGTTTTTT
abundance: many; j_gene: TRBJ2-7; d_gene: TRBD1; v_gene: TRBV27; CDR3aa: CATQPGQGAHEQYF; CDR3nt: TGTGCCACCCAGCCGGGACAGGGGGCCCACGAGCAGTACTTC
abundance: -; j_gene: TRBJ2-4; d_gene: -; v_gene: TRBV6-5; CDR3aa: CASSYTGREAKNIQYF; CDR3nt: TGTGCCAGCAGCTACACGGGGCGAGAAGCCAAAAACATCCAGTACTTC
abundance: many; j_gene: TRBJ2-7; d_gene: -; v_gene: TRBV4-2; CDR3aa: CASSLGTNTYEQYF; CDR3nt: TGTGCCAGCAGCCTCGGGACGAACACCTACGAGCAGTACTTC
abundance: -; j_gene: TRBJ2-5; d_gene: TRBD1; v_gene: TRBV12-3/TRBV12-4; CDR3aa: CASSPIDRGGQTQYF; CDR3nt: TGTGCCAGCAGTCCCATCGACAGGGGGGGGCAGACCCAGTACTTC
abundance: many; j_gene: TRBJ2-2; d_gene: -; v_gene: TRBV27; CDR3aa: CASRRDGVLIGELFF; CDR3nt: TGTGCCAGCAGACGAGACGGTGTCTTAATCGGGGAGCTGTTTTTT
abundance: many; j_gene: TRBJ2-7; d_gene: -; v_gene: TRBV5-1; CDR3aa: CASSFDGTIYEQYF; CDR3nt: TGCGCCAGCAGCTTTGACGGAACGATCTACGAGCAGTACTTC
abundance: many; j_gene: TRBJ1-2; d_gene: -; v_gene: TRBV3-1; CDR3aa: CASSQDLGTSYGYTF; CDR3nt: TGTGCCAGCAGCCAAGATTTAGGTACAAGCTATGGCTACACCTTC
abundance: many; j_gene: TRBJ2-7; d_gene: TRBD1; v_gene: TRBV11-3; CDR3aa: CASSLDPGQGAHEQYF; CDR3nt: TGTGCCAGCAGCTTAGATCCGGGACAGGGGGCCCACGAGCAGTACTTC
abundance: many; j_gene: TRBJ1-6; d_gene: -; v_gene: TRBV18; CDR3aa: CASSERTEPNSPLHF; CDR3nt: TGTGCCAGCTCAGAAAGGACGGAACCCAATTCACCCCTCCACTTT
abundance: many; j_gene: TRBJ2-5; d_gene: TRBD1; v_gene: TRBV25-1; CDR3aa: CASRGTGAGRETQYF; CDR3nt: TGTGCCAGCAGGGGGACAGGGGCGGGTAGAGAGACCCAGTACTTC
abundance: many; j_gene: TRBJ2-7; d_gene: -; v_gene: TRBV2; CDR3aa: CASRGTYEQYF; CDR3nt: TGTGCCAGCAGGGGGACCTACGAGCAGTACTTC
abundance: many; j_gene: TRBJ2-7; d_gene: TRBD2; v_gene: TRBV7-2; CDR3aa: CASSPRRGDYEQYF; CDR3nt: TGTGCCAGCAGCCCGCGGCGGGGGGACTACGAGCAGTACTTC
abundance: many; j_gene: TRBJ1-6; d_gene: -; v_gene: TRBV19; CDR3aa: CASSIRDGGSPLHF; CDR3nt: TGTGCCAGTAGTATCAGGGACGGCGGTTCACCCCTCCACTTT